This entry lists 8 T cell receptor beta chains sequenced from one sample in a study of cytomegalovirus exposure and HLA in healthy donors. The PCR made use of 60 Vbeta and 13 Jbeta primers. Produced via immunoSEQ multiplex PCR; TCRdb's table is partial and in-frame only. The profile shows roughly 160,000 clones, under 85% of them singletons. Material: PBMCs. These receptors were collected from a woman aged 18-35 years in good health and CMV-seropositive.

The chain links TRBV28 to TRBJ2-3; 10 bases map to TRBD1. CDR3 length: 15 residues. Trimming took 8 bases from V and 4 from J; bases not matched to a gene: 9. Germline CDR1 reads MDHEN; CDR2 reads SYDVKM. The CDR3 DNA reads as TGTGCCAGCGGAACCGGGACAGGGGTCCCAGATACGCAGTATTTT. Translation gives CASGTGTGVPDTQYF. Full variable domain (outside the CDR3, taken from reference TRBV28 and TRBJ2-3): DVKVTQSSRYLVKRTGEKVFLECVQDMDHENMFWYRQDPGLGLRLIYFSYDVKMKEKGDIPEGYSVSREKKERFSLILESASTNQTSMYLCASGTGTGVPDTQYFGPGTRLTVL.

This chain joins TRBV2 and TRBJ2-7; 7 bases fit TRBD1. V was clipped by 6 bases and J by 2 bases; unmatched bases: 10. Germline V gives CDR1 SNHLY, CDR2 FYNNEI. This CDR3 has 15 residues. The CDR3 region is CASRSGTEYPYEQYF. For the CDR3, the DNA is TGTGCCAGCAGGTCCGGGACAGAGTACCCCTACGAGCAGTACTTC. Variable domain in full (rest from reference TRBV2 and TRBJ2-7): EPEVTQTPSHQVTQMGQEVILRCVPISNHLYFYWYRQILGQKVEFLVSFYNNEISEKSEIFDDQFSVERPDGSNFTLKIRSTKLEDSAMYFCASRSGTEYPYEQYFGPGTRLTVT.

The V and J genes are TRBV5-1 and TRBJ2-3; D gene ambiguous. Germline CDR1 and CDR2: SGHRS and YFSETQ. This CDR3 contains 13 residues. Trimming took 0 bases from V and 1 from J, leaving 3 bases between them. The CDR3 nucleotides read TGCGCCAGCAGCTTGGTCGGCACAGATACGCAGTATTTT. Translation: CASSLVGTDTQYF. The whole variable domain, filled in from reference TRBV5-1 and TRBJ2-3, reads KAGVTQTPRYLIKTRGQQVTLSCSPISGHRSVSWYQQTPGQGLQFLFEYFSETQRNKGNFPGRFSGRQFSNSRSEMNVSTLELGDSALYLCASSLVGTDTQYFGPGTRLTVL.

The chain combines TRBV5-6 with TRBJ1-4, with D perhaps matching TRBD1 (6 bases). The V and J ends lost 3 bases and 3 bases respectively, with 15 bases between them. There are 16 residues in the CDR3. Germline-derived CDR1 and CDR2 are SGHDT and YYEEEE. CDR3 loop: CASSSPYRDANEKLFF. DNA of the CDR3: TGTGCCAGCAGCTCCCCGTACAGGGATGCTAATGAAAAACTGTTTTTT.

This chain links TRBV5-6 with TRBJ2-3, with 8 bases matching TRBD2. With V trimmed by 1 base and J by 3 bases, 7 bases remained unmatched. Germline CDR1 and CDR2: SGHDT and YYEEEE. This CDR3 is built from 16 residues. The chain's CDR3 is CASSLRREEVTDTQYF. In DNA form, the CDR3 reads TGTGCCAGCAGCTTGAGGCGGGAGGAGGTGACAGATACGCAGTATTTT.

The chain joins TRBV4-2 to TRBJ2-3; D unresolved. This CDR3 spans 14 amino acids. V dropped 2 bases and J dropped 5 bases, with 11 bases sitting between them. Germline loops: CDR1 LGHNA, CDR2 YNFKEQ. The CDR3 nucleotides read TGTGCCAGCAGCCAACCACCGACTCGAGATACGCAGTATTTT. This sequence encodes CASSQPPTRDTQYF.

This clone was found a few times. The CDR3: CASSSPGQDYEQYF. The CDR3 coding sequence is TGTGCCAGCAGTTCCCCGGGACAGGACTACGAGCAGTACTTC. The rearrangement uses TRBV27 and TRBJ2-7; 8 nucleotides match TRBD1. This CDR3 is built from 14 residues. Trimming cost V 4 bases and J 3 bases; bases outside gene matches: 5. Germline CDR1 reads MNHEY; CDR2 reads SMNVEV (reference sequence).

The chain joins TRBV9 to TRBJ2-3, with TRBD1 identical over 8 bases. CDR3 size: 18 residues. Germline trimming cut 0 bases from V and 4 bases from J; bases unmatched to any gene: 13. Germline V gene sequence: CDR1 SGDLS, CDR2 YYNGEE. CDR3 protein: CASSVGSQGAGSPDTQYF. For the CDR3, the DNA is TGTGCCAGCAGCGTAGGGAGTCAGGGGGCAGGTTCTCCAGATACGCAGTATTTT.